The rows below give T cell receptor beta chains drawn from one sample of a study of blood T cell dynamics during melanoma immunotherapy. TCRdb's copy holds only in-frame clones and misses some; the assay was immunoSEQ multiplex PCR. The top ten clones hold 7% to 8% of a sample with about 17,000 clones, 87% of them seen once. Sample: blood, taken from a patient treated with checkpoint blockade. All receptors come from a human donor with melanoma. CDR3s include the opening cysteine and the closing phenylalanine or tryptophan. Fields, in order: clone size, V gene, J gene, D gene, CDR3 protein, CDR3 DNA. D genes are given only for firm matches. Only part of the rows carry a size: once, few, many, or a class if the clone is expanded.

abundance: NA
v_gene: TRBV5-1
j_gene: TRBJ1-3
d_gene: NA
CDR3aa: CASSLVSDGRNTIYF
CDR3nt: TGCGCCAGCAGCCTGGTTTCCGACGGTAGAAACACCATATATTTT

abundance: NA
v_gene: TRBV5-8
j_gene: TRBJ2-7
d_gene: NA
CDR3aa: CASSLASGHHF
CDR3nt: TGTGCCAGCAGCTTGGCCTCGGGACACCATTTC

abundance: NA
v_gene: TRBV7-2
j_gene: TRBJ1-5
d_gene: TRBD1
CDR3aa: CASSQGQGKNQPQHF
CDR3nt: TGTGCCAGCAGCCAGGGACAGGGTAAAAATCAGCCCCAGCATTTT

abundance: NA
v_gene: TRBV5-1
j_gene: TRBJ2-7
d_gene: NA
CDR3aa: CASSLVRGEQYF
CDR3nt: TGCGCCAGCAGCTTGGTTCGTGGCGAGCAGTACTTC

abundance: few
v_gene: TRBV27
j_gene: TRBJ1-5
d_gene: NA
CDR3aa: CASSLRQGNQPQHF
CDR3nt: TGTGCCAGCAGTTTACGACAGGGCAATCAGCCCCAGCATTTT

abundance: NA
v_gene: TRBV5-1
j_gene: TRBJ1-4
d_gene: NA
CDR3aa: CASSRRGGPEEKLFF
CDR3nt: TGCGCCAGCAGCCGTAGGGGAGGCCCGGAGGAAAAACTGTTTTTT

abundance: NA
v_gene: TRBV14
j_gene: TRBJ1-2
d_gene: NA
CDR3aa: CASSLGRPGGYTF
CDR3nt: TGTGCCAGCAGCCTGGGACGGCCGGGTGGCTACACCTTC

abundance: NA
v_gene: TRBV5-6
j_gene: TRBJ2-7
d_gene: TRBD1
CDR3aa: CASSTSGTAYEQYF
CDR3nt: TGTGCCAGCAGCACCTCCGGGACAGCCTACGAGCAGTACTTC

abundance: NA
v_gene: TRBV9
j_gene: TRBJ2-5
d_gene: NA
CDR3aa: CASSPRGGGNIRETQYF
CDR3nt: TGTGCCAGCAGCCCCAGAGGGGGGGGTAATATTAGAGAGACCCAGTACTTC

abundance: NA
v_gene: TRBV27
j_gene: TRBJ2-7
d_gene: NA
CDR3aa: CASKLGQGGVYEQYF
CDR3nt: TGTGCCAGCAAATTGGGGCAGGGCGGAGTCTACGAGCAGTACTTC

abundance: NA
v_gene: TRBV9
j_gene: TRBJ2-3
d_gene: NA
CDR3aa: CASSARLGGTDTQYF
CDR3nt: TGTGCCAGCAGCGCTCGACTAGGCGGGACAGATACGCAGTATTTT

abundance: NA
v_gene: TRBV9
j_gene: TRBJ2-2
d_gene: TRBD2
CDR3aa: CASSVAGGGNTGELFF
CDR3nt: TGTGCCAGCAGCGTAGCGGGAGGAGGGAACACCGGGGAGCTGTTTTTT

abundance: NA
v_gene: TRBV6-4
j_gene: TRBJ2-3
d_gene: TRBD2
CDR3aa: CASSGSSTDTQYF
CDR3nt: TGTGCCAGTAGCGGGAGCTCCACAGATACGCAGTATTTT

abundance: NA
v_gene: TRBV5-1
j_gene: TRBJ2-7
d_gene: TRBD2
CDR3aa: CASSPSGRAYEQYF
CDR3nt: TGCGCCAGCAGTCCTAGCGGGAGGGCCTACGAGCAGTACTTC

abundance: NA
v_gene: TRBV27
j_gene: TRBJ1-5
d_gene: NA
CDR3aa: CASSLSAGTRQPQHF
CDR3nt: TGTGCCAGCAGTTTATCAGCAGGGACGAGGCAGCCCCAGCATTTT

abundance: NA
v_gene: TRBV15
j_gene: TRBJ2-1
d_gene: NA
CDR3aa: CATSRGEQAYNEQFF
CDR3nt: TGTGCCACCAGCAGAGGGGAACAGGCCTACAATGAGCAGTTCTTC

abundance: NA
v_gene: TRBV2
j_gene: TRBJ2-3
d_gene: NA
CDR3aa: CASSQRLNLFTDTQYF
CDR3nt: TGTGCCAGCAGTCAAAGACTAAATCTTTTCACAGATACGCAGTATTTT

abundance: NA
v_gene: TRBV6-1
j_gene: TRBJ2-5
d_gene: TRBD2
CDR3aa: CASSEALSGRGETQYF
CDR3nt: TGTGCCAGCAGTGAAGCGCTAAGCGGGAGGGGAGAGACCCAGTACTTC

abundance: once
v_gene: TRBV4-3
j_gene: TRBJ2-7
d_gene: NA
CDR3aa: CASSQDWASSSYEQYF
CDR3nt: TGCGCCAGCAGCCAAGATTGGGCCAGCTCCTCCTACGAGCAGTACTTC

abundance: NA
v_gene: TRBV9
j_gene: TRBJ1-1
d_gene: NA
CDR3aa: CASSVAPGGRALTEAFF
CDR3nt: TGTGCCAGCAGCGTAGCCCCTGGGGGGCGAGCGCTGACTGAAGCTTTCTTT

abundance: NA
v_gene: TRBV21-1
j_gene: TRBJ2-7
d_gene: NA
CDR3aa: CASRKRASTPYEQYF
CDR3nt: TGTGCCAGCAGAAAAAGGGCCAGCACCCCCTACGAGCAGTACTTC

abundance: once
v_gene: TRBV7-2
j_gene: TRBJ2-3
d_gene: TRBD2
CDR3aa: CASSPQAGGGIDTQYF
CDR3nt: TGTGCCAGCAGCCCTCAAGCGGGAGGGGGCATCGATACGCAGTATTTT

abundance: NA
v_gene: TRBV11-2
j_gene: TRBJ2-5
d_gene: NA
CDR3aa: CASSLSYVGYQEIQYF
CDR3nt: TGTGCCAGCAGCTTATCCTATGTCGGGTACCAAGAGATCCAGTACTTC

abundance: NA
v_gene: TRBV10-3
j_gene: TRBJ2-3
d_gene: NA
CDR3aa: CASSYSTDTQYF
CDR3nt: TGTGCCAGCAGCTATTCCACAGATACGCAGTATTTT